This T cell receptor beta chain was documented in a study of low-dose radiotherapy and immunotherapy resistance in tumors. J gave up 5 bases and V 4 bases, and 4 bases lay outside the gene matches. Germline assignment: CDR1 MNHNY and CDR2 SVGAGI (reference sequence). The CDR3 spans 14 residues. First-strand cDNA used TRAV- and TRBV-specific primers, covering alpha and beta chains. The PCR that amplified TCRs ran for 20 to 25 cycles, relying on a constant-region primer and a V-primer adapter. TCRdb re-called the reads with MiXCR, one entry per CDR3 protein. The sample has more than 7,000 distinct CDR3 sequences; roughly 50% are singletons. This clonotype was counted once.

This clonotype was obtained from a human donor with advanced metastatic prostate, ovarian, gallbladder or colorectal cancer (not recorded which). This table probably holds off-target reads from a library built for another chain. The chain employs TRBV6-6 and TRBJ2-1, with 8 bases aligning to TRBD2. The CDR3 reads CASSLGLGNNEQFF. Written as DNA, the CDR3 is TGTGCCAGCAGTTTGGGACTAGGGAACAATGAGCAGTTCTTC.